These T cell receptor beta chains were read from a single sample in a study of Graves' ophthalmopathy and Graves' hyperthyroidism. One entry per CDR3 protein results from TCRdb running MiXCR on the multiplex PCR reads. The data hold approximately 380,000 distinct CDR3 sequences, with around 21% observed a single time. The sequenced sample consisted of peripheral blood. All receptors derive from a woman aged 18-29 years with stable Graves' hyperthyroidism. The CDR3 runs from the conserved cysteine through the conserved F or W. The order of the fields is V gene, clone size, J gene, D gene, CDR3 protein, CDR3 DNA. D genes are given only for firm matches. Clone size is not always given. Where it is, it says once, few, many or a class for expanded clones.

TRBV30	few	TRBJ2-2	TRBD2	CAWNSLADTGELFF	TGTGCCTGGAATAGTCTAGCGGACACCGGGGAGCTGTTTTTT
TRBV12-3/TRBV12-4	-	TRBJ1-2	TRBD1	CASSGDDRGRGYTF	TGTGCCAGCAGCGGAGACGACAGGGGGCGAGGCTACACCTTC
TRBV15	-	TRBJ1-5	-	CATSRDQDLSNQPQHF	TGTGCCACCAGCAGAGATCAGGACCTTAGCAATCAGCCCCAGCATTTT
TRBV13	-	TRBJ2-7	-	CASSAQGVSYEQYF	TGTGCCAGCAGCGCACAGGGAGTTTCCTACGAGCAGTACTTC
TRBV18	few	TRBJ2-7	TRBD1	CASSPPPGQSYQYF	TGTGCCAGCTCACCACCGCCGGGACAGTCGTATCAGTACTTC
TRBV3-1	many	TRBJ2-5	-	CASSQRSIKETQYF	TGTGCCAGCAGCCAAAGGAGCATAAAAGAGACCCAGTACTTC
TRBV7-9	-	TRBJ1-1	-	CASLDGQNGEAFF	TGTGCCAGCCTCGACGGGCAGAATGGCGAAGCTTTCTTT
TRBV6-5	once	TRBJ2-5	TRBD2	CASSYSTSGEETQYF	TGTGCCAGCAGTTACTCGACTAGCGGGGAAGAGACCCAGTACTTC
TRBV15	many	TRBJ1-2	TRBD1	CATSRGDREGYTF	TGTGCCACCAGCAGGGGCGACAGGGAGGGCTACACCTTC
TRBV16	many	TRBJ1-2	-	CASSQHLGRGYGYTF	TGTGCCAGCAGCCAACACCTCGGACGGGGCTATGGCTACACCTTC
TRBV12-3/TRBV12-4	many	TRBJ2-7	-	CASSLVAQGNEQYF	TGTGCCAGCAGTTTGGTTGCACAGGGCAACGAGCAGTACTTC
TRBV25-1	few	TRBJ2-5	TRBD1	CASTSRQGLRETQYF	TGTGCCAGCACATCCCGACAGGGGCTAAGAGAGACCCAGTACTTC
TRBV6-2/TRBV6-3	many	TRBJ2-7	-	CASSSGDVNEQYF	TGTGCCAGCAGTTCTGGCGATGTGAACGAGCAGTACTTC
TRBV7-6	many	TRBJ1-1	-	CASSDTWNTEAFF	TGTGCCAGCAGCGACACATGGAACACTGAAGCTTTCTTT
TRBV12-3/TRBV12-4	-	TRBJ1-2	-	CASSFGQEGGYTF	TGTGCCAGCAGTTTCGGGCAGGAGGGAGGCTACACCTTC
TRBV7-2	many	TRBJ1-1	-	CASSQKASGGEAFF	TGTGCCAGCAGCCAAAAGGCGTCGGGGGGCGAAGCTTTCTTT
TRBV7-9	few	TRBJ1-2	-	CASSPNEVYGYTF	TGTGCCAGCAGCCCTAACGAGGTATATGGCTACACCTTC
TRBV5-1	many	TRBJ2-2	-	CASSLTGPNTGELFF	TGCGCCAGCAGCTTGACAGGGCCGAACACCGGGGAGCTGTTTTTT
TRBV6-5	-	TRBJ1-3	-	CASSYSLGWGSGNTIYF	TGTGCCAGCAGTTACTCATTGGGTTGGGGCTCTGGAAACACCATATATTTT
TRBV25-1	-	TRBJ2-7	TRBD1	CASNPDRESYEQYF	TGTGCCAGCAATCCTGACAGGGAGAGCTACGAGCAGTACTTC
TRBV6-1	-	TRBJ2-5	-	CAGAGAAQETQYF	TGTGCCGGCGCCGGGGCGGCCCAAGAGACCCAGTACTTC
TRBV20-1	-	TRBJ1-2	-	CSATLTGGYTF	TGCAGTGCTACGCTGACAGGTGGCTACACCTTC
TRBV20-1	-	TRBJ2-7	TRBD2	CSARWTSGYEQYF	TGCAGTGCTAGGTGGACTAGCGGGTACGAGCAGTACTTC
TRBV20-1	-	TRBJ2-7	-	CSARDRPAPWEQYF	TGCAGTGCTAGAGATAGACCAGCCCCTTGGGAGCAGTACTTC
TRBV20-1	-	TRBJ2-7	TRBD2	CSAGSPSSGRKYEQYF	TGCAGTGCTGGGTCCCCCTCTAGCGGGAGGAAGTACGAGCAGTACTTC
TRBV24-1	many	TRBJ2-5	-	CATSDYREETQYF	TGTGCCACCAGTGACTACAGGGAAGAGACCCAGTACTTC
TRBV19	many	TRBJ1-5	-	CASSLETLWPNSNQPQHF	TGTGCCAGTAGTCTCGAAACCCTTTGGCCCAATAGCAATCAGCCCCAGCATTTT
TRBV12-3/TRBV12-4	many	TRBJ2-7	-	CASRRPPAEQYF	TGTGCCAGCAGACGCCCCCCGGCCGAGCAGTACTTC
TRBV10-2	-	TRBJ1-5	TRBD1	CASSEGEQGTTQPQHF	TGCGCCAGCAGTGAGGGAGAACAGGGGACCACACAGCCCCAGCATTTT
TRBV12-3/TRBV12-4	many	TRBJ2-5	TRBD2	CASGTSGGGETQYF	TGTGCCAGCGGGACTAGCGGGGGGGGAGAGACCCAGTACTTC
TRBV6-2/TRBV6-3	-	TRBJ2-7	TRBD2	CASSTGTSGSPREQYF	TGTGCCAGCAGTACAGGGACTAGCGGGAGCCCGCGCGAGCAGTACTTC
TRBV30	many	TRBJ2-7	-	CAWKVKTSLYEQYF	TGTGCCTGGAAGGTAAAGACATCCCTCTACGAGCAGTACTTC
TRBV30	-	TRBJ1-4	-	CAWGRGGEKLFF	TGTGCCTGGGGACGGGGAGGGGAAAAACTGTTTTTT
TRBV7-3	-	TRBJ2-5	TRBD2	CASSISSGGGQETQYF	TGTGCCAGCAGCATATCTAGCGGGGGGGGCCAAGAGACCCAGTACTTC
TRBV20-1	many	TRBJ2-7	-	CSARGGGPYEQYF	TGCAGTGCTAGGGGGGGGGGCCCCTACGAGCAGTACTTC
TRBV7-2	many	TRBJ2-7	-	CASSSGLEIRHEQYF	TGTGCCAGCAGCTCAGGGCTAGAGATCAGGCACGAGCAGTACTTC
TRBV11-2	-	TRBJ2-7	-	CASSLDRAAAYEQYF	TGTGCCAGCAGCTTAGATCGAGCTGCAGCCTACGAGCAGTACTTC